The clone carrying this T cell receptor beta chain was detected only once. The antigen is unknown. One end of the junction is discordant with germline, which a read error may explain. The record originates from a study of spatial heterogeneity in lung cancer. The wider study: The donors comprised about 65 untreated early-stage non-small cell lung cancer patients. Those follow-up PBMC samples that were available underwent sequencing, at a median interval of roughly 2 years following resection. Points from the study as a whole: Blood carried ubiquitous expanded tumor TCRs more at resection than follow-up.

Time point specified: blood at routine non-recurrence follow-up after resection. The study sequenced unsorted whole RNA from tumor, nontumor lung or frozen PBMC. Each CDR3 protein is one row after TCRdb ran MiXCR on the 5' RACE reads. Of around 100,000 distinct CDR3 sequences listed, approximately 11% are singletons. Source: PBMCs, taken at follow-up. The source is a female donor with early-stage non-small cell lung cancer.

CDR3 amino acids: CVSSLSTAYEQYF. The CDR3 DNA reads as TGTGTCAGCAGCCTAAGCACAGCCTACGAGCAGTACTTC. The chain is built from TRBV3-1 and TRBJ2-7; D not resolved. Germline V CDR1 and CDR2: LGHDT, YNNKEL (reference sequence). There are 13 residues in the CDR3.